The following is a T cell receptor beta chain sequence with its context. A much bigger clone sits one base away, suggesting this may be a read error. The sample comes from a study of regulatory T cells in long-lasting Graves disease. Time point reported: newly diagnosed GD, antithyroid drugs for less than 3 months. Isolated PBMC RNA provided the starting material for the TCR library. This CDR3 has 13 residues. V lost 5 bases and J lost 5; bases outside the gene matches: 3. The germline V gene has CDR1 MNHNS and CDR2 SASEGT. Sequencing libraries for TCR beta were prepared with iRepertoire HTBI primers and Arm-PCR of CDR3 regions. TCRdb redid the calling of the multiplex PCR reads with MiXCR, one entry per CDR3 protein. The top ten clones hold 14% of a sample with 240,000 or so distinct CDR3 sequences, roughly a fifth of them seen once.

The chain is built from TRBV6-1 and TRBJ1-5, with TRBD1 identical over 7 bases. The TCR was taken from a female donor with Graves disease. This specimen consisted of peripheral blood mononuclear cells (PBMCs), obtained at new diagnosis, from a patient treated with antithyroid drugs. This CDR3 is CASSHQGDQPQHF. For the CDR3, the DNA is TGTGCCAGCAGTCACCAGGGGGATCAGCCCCAGCATTTT.